Below, one TCR beta chain is given with its context. This sample stems from a study of blood T cell repertoires in COVID-19. At the level of the study: Both acute and convalescent COVID-19 samples were obtained from the United States, Italy and Spain. T cells, B-cell-depleted T cells, or PBMCs provided the cDNA or gDNA that served as material.

In the authors' workflow: It was from reference gene primer amplification that nucleated cell counts were estimated. The table came from immunoSEQ multiplex PCR; TCRdb's copy has only in-frame clones and leaves some out. That table supplies the V and J calls and clone size; D and trimming were determined from the DNA. The sample carries 150,000 to 200,000 clones, about 85% recorded once. The clonotype originates from a man between 18 and 29 years old with acute or convalescent COVID-19. The material sequenced was peripheral blood.

The CDR3 protein is CAWSVARVYEQYF. CDR3 bases: TGTGCCTGGAGTGTAGCACGGGTTTACGAGCAGTACTTC. This sequence joins TRBV30 and TRBJ2-7; D is unresolved. The V end was cut by 0 bases, the J end by 4 bases, with 10 bases between. Germline V CDR1 and CDR2: GTSNPN, SVGIG (reference sequence). The CDR3 has 13 residues.